The rows below give T cell receptor beta chains drawn from one sample of a study of blood T cell repertoires in COVID-19. This table comes from immunoSEQ multiplex PCR, and its TCRdb copy is limited to in-frame clones, with some not included. The table records fewer than 95,000 clones, roughly 85% of them present only once. Sequenced input: peripheral blood. The receptors originated from a man aged 50-60 years with active or convalescent COVID-19. CDR3s include the opening cysteine and the closing phenylalanine or tryptophan. Each record gives: D gene, V gene, clone size, J gene, CDR3 protein, CDR3 DNA. A D gene is named only where the DNA matches it firmly. Not every row has a clone size; where given, it reads once, few, many or a size class.

TRBD1	TRBV11-2	-	TRBJ2-1	CASSADRGAYEQFF	TGTGCCAGCAGCGCGGACAGGGGGGCGTATGAGCAGTTCTTC
TRBD2	TRBV3-1/TRBV3-2	-	TRBJ2-7	CASSPGGISYEQYF	TGTGCCAGCAGCCCCGGGGGGATCTCCTACGAGCAGTACTTC
TRBD1	TRBV4-1	-	TRBJ2-7	CASSQVDRGSYEQYF	TGCGCCAGCAGCCAAGTGGACAGGGGCTCCTACGAGCAGTACTTC
TRBD2	TRBV5-6	once	TRBJ2-7	CASSWSLAGGTYEQYF	TGTGCCAGCAGCTGGAGTCTAGCGGGGGGCACCTACGAGCAGTACTTC
TRBD1	TRBV7-9	-	TRBJ2-7	CASTPRTGVHEQYF	TGTGCCAGCACCCCCCGGACAGGGGTACACGAGCAGTACTTC
TRBD2	TRBV29-1	-	TRBJ2-7	CSVGGGANEQYF	TGCAGCGTTGGCGGGGGAGCGAACGAGCAGTACTTC
-	TRBV25-1	-	TRBJ1-4	CASSSGFNEKLFF	TGTGCCAGCAGTTCAGGGTTTAATGAAAAACTGTTTTTT
TRBD1	TRBV7-6	-	TRBJ2-5	CASSLDAGWDRVGQTQYF	TGTGCCAGCAGCTTAGATGCGGGCTGGGACAGGGTAGGTCAGACCCAGTACTTC
TRBD2	TRBV6-2/TRBV6-3	-	TRBJ2-5	CASSYIIAGGYQETQYF	TGTGCCAGCAGTTACATTATAGCGGGAGGCTACCAAGAGACCCAGTACTTC
TRBD1	TRBV5-1	-	TRBJ2-2	CASSLDRANTGELFF	TGCGCCAGCAGCCTGGACAGGGCCAACACCGGGGAGCTGTTTTTT
-	TRBV28	-	TRBJ2-5	CASSSLAALQETQYF	TGTGCCAGCAGTTCCTTAGCGGCCCTACAAGAGACCCAGTACTTC
-	TRBV11-3	-	TRBJ2-1	CASSQLEGEQFF	TGTGCCAGCAGTCAACTGGAGGGCGAGCAGTTCTTC
-	TRBV28	-	TRBJ1-5	CASSFGGGPVPQHF	TGTGCCAGCAGTTTTGGGGGGGGTCCCGTGCCCCAGCATTTT
TRBD1	TRBV18	-	TRBJ2-7	CASSPNSGTETYEQYF	TGTGCCAGCTCACCAAATTCCGGGACAGAAACCTACGAGCAGTACTTC
TRBD2	TRBV12-5	-	TRBJ2-3	CASGRPRTSLSDTQYF	TGTGCTAGTGGACGTCCTCGGACTAGCTTGTCAGATACGCAGTATTTT
-	TRBV19	-	TRBJ2-7	CASSILGTGSYEQYF	TGTGCCAGTAGTATCCTCGGTACGGGTTCCTACGAGCAGTACTTC
TRBD2	TRBV5-6	few	TRBJ2-5	CASSRLLAGEVETQYF	TGTGCCAGCAGCCGACTACTGGCGGGGGAGGTCGAGACCCAGTACTTC
-	TRBV7-9	-	TRBJ1-1	CASSLGPGGGTEAFF	TGTGCCAGCAGCTTAGGCCCGGGGGGTGGAACTGAAGCTTTCTTT
-	TRBV6-1	-	TRBJ1-5	CASSEFWGLEPQHF	TGTGCCAGCAGTGAATTTTGGGGGCTGGAGCCCCAGCATTTT
-	TRBV16	-	TRBJ2-1	CASRVARLGLFNEQFF	TGTGCCAGCAGAGTAGCAAGGCTGGGTTTGTTCAATGAGCAGTTCTTC
-	TRBV18	-	TRBJ2-1	CASSPSSHEQFF	TGTGCCAGCTCACCTAGCTCCCATGAGCAGTTCTTC
TRBD2	TRBV7-8	-	TRBJ2-1	CASSKNRLASQQFF	TGTGCCAGCAGCAAAAATAGACTAGCTTCACAACAGTTCTTC
TRBD1	TRBV5-8	-	TRBJ1-1	CASSLARGYNTEAFF	TGTGCCAGCAGCTTGGCCAGGGGGTATAACACTGAAGCTTTCTTT
-	TRBV6-6	-	TRBJ2-5	CASSDPRGIQETQYF	TGTGCCAGCAGTGACCCCAGAGGGATCCAAGAGACCCAGTACTTC
-	TRBV9	-	TRBJ2-3	CASSVSDPRADTQYF	TGTGCCAGCAGCGTCTCCGACCCGCGGGCAGATACGCAGTATTTT
-	TRBV7-2	once	TRBJ1-2	CASSLIPAVNYGYTF	TGTGCCAGCAGCTTAATCCCTGCAGTTAACTATGGCTACACCTTC